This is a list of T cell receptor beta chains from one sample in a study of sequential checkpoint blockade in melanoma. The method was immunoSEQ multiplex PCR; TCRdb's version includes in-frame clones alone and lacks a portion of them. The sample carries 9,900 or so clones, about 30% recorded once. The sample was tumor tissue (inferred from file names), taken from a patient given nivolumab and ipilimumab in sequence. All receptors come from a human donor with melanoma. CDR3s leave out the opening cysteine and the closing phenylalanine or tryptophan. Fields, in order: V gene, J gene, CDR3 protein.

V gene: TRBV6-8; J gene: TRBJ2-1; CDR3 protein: AISDSERLSDNEQF
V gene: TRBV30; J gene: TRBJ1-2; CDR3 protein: AWGHRGGYT
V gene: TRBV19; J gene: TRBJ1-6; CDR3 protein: ASSIGPPDSPLH
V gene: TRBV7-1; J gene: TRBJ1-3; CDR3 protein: ASSLGARDTIY
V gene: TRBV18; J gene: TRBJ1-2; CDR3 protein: ASSPPGGHTRGYT
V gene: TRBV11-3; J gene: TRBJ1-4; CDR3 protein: ASSFPRTTNEKLF
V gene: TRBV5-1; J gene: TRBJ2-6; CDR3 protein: ASSLAETFGANVLT
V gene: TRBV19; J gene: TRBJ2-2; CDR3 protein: ASSSFGERGELF
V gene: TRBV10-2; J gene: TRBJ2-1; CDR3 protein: ASSVTETSYNEQF
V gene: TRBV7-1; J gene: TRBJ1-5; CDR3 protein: ASSLSRDQPQH
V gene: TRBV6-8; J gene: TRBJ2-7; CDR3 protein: ASSLLTSGVAEQY
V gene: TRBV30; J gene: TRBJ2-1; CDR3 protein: AWSVQGYNEQF
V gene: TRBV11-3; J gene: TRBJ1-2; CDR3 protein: ASSLEAGISYGYT
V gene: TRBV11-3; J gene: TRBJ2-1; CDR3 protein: ASGPSGGSYNEQF